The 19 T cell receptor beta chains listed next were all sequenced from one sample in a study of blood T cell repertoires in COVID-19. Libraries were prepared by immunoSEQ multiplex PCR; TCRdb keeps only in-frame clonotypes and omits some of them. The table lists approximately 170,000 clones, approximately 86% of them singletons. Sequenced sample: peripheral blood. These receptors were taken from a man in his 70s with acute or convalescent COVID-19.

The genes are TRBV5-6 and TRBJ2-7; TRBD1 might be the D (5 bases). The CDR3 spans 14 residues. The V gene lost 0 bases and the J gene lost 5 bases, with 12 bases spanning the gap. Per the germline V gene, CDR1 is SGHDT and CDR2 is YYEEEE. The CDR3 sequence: CASSLGQSPNEQYF. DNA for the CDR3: TGTGCCAGCAGCTTGGGACAGAGTCCCAACGAGCAGTACTTC.

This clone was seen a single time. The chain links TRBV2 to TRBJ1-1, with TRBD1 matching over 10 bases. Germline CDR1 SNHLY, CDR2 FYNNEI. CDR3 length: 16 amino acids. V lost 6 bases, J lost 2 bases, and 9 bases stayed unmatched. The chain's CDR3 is CASRARDRGYNTEAFF. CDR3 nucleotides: TGTGCCAGCAGGGCCCGGGACAGGGGCTATAACACTGAAGCTTTCTTT.

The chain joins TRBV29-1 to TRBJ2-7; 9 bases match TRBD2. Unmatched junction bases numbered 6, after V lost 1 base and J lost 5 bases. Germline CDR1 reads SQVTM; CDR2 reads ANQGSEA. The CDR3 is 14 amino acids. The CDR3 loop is CSVEVSLAGNEQYF. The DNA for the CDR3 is TGCAGCGTTGAAGTTAGTCTAGCGGGGAACGAGCAGTACTTC.

The CDR3 sequence: CASSYSPGTSFHEQFF. The CDR3, as DNA: TGTGCCAGCAGTTACTCACCCGGGACTAGCTTCCATGAGCAGTTCTTC. The chain recombines TRBV6-5 with TRBJ2-1; 9 positions match TRBD2. Germline CDR1 reads MNHEY; CDR2 reads SVGAGI. This CDR3 spans 16 amino acids. V trimming: 0 bases; J trimming: 8 bases; junction bases outside the gene matches: 8.

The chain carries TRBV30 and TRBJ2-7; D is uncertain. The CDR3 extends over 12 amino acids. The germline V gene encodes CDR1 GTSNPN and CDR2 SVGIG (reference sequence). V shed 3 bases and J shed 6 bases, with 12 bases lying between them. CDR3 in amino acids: CAWSRSVSEQYF. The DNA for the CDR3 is TGTGCCTGGAGCAGAAGCGTGAGCGAGCAGTACTTC.

The CDR3 nucleotides are TGTGCCAGCAGAACAGGGGCTCAGCCCCAGCATTTT. Residues: CASRTGAQPQHF. This chain uses TRBV6-5 with TRBJ1-5; 7 nucleotides match TRBD1. The germline CDR1 and CDR2 sequences are MNHEY and SVGAGI. The CDR3 has 12 residues. V shed 6 bases and J 6 bases; nucleotides not matched to a gene: 2.

In DNA, the CDR3 is TGTGCCAGCAGTGACCGGACAGGGGGCCCAGGAGAAAAACTGTTTTTT. As protein: CASSDRTGGPGEKLFF. This chain links TRBV27 with TRBJ1-4; the match to TRBD1 covers 11 bases. This CDR3 region has 16 residues. J gave up 8 bases and V 5 bases, and 10 bases lay outside the gene matches. Germline V gene sequence: CDR1 MNHEY, CDR2 SMNVEV (reference sequence).

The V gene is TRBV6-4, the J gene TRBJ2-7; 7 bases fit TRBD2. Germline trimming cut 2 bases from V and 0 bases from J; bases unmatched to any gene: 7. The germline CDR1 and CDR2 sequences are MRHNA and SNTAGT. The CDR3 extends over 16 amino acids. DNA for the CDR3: TGTGCCAGCAGTGACCCGCTAGCGGAACGCTCCTACGAGCAGTACTTC. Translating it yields CASSDPLAERSYEQYF.

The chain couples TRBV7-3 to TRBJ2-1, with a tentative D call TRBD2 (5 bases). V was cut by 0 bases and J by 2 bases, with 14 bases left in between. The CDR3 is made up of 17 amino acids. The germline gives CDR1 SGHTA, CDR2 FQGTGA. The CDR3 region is CASSLTAGAVAYNEQFF. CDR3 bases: TGTGCCAGCAGCTTAACGGCGGGCGCGGTAGCCTACAATGAGCAGTTCTTC.

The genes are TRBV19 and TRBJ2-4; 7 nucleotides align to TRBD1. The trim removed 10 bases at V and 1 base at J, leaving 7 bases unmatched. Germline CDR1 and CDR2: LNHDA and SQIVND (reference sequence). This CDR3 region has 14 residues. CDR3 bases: TGTGCCACTGAAGACAGGGATGCCAAAAACATTCAGTACTTC. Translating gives CATEDRDAKNIQYF.

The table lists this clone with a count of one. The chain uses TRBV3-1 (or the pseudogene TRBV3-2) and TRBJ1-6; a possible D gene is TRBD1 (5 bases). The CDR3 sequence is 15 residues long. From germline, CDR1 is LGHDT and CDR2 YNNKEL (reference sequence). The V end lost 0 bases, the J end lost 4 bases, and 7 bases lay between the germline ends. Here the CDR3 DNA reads TGTGCCAGCAGCCAAGAATCAGGGTATAATTCACCCCTCCACTTT. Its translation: CASSQESGYNSPLHF.

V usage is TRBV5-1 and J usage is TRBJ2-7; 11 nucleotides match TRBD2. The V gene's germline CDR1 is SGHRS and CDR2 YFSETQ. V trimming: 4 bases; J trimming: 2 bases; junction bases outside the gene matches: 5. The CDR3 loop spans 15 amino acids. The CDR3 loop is CASSPLAGAAYEQYF. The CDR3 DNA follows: TGCGCCAGCAGCCCACTAGCGGGGGCCGCCTACGAGCAGTACTTC.

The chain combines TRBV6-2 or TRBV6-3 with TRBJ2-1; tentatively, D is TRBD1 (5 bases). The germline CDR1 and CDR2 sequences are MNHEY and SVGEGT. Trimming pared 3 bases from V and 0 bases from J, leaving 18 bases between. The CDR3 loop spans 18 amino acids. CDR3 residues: CASSYDLRQTSSYNEQFF. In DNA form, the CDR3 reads TGTGCCAGCAGTTATGATCTGAGACAGACGAGCTCCTACAATGAGCAGTTCTTC.

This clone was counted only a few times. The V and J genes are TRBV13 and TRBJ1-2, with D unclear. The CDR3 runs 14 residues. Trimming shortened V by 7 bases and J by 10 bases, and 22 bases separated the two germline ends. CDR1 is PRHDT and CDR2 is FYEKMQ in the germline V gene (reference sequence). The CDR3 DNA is TGTGCCAGCACTGGTCCCCCCAAACTTGGAGACTACACCTTC. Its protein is CASTGPPKLGDYTF.

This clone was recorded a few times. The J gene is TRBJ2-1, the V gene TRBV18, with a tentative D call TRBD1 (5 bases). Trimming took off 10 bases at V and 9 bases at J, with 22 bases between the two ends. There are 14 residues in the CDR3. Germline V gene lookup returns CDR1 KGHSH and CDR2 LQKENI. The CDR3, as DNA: TGTGCCATCAACAACAAAAACAAAGGGGTTGAGCAGTTCTTC. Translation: CAINNKNKGVEQFF.

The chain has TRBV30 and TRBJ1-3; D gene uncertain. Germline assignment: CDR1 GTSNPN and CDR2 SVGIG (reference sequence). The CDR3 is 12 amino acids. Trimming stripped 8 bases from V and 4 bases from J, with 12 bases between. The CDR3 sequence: CAQRVAGNTIYF. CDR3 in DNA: TGTGCCCAGAGGGTGGCGGGAAACACCATATATTTT.

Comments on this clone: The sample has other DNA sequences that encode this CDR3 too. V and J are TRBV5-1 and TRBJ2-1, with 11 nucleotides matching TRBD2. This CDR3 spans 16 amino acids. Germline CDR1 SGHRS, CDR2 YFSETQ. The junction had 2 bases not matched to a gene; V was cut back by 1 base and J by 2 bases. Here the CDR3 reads CASSLPLAGAYNEQFF. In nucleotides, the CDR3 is TGCGCCAGCAGCTTGCCACTAGCGGGGGCCTACAATGAGCAGTTCTTC.

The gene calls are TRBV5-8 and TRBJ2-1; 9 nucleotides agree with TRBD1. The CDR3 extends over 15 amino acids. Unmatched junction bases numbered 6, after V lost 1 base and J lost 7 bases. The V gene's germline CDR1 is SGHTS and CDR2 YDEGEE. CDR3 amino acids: CASSLSGQGTNEQFF. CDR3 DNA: TGTGCCAGCAGCTTGTCTGGACAGGGGACAAATGAGCAGTTCTTC.

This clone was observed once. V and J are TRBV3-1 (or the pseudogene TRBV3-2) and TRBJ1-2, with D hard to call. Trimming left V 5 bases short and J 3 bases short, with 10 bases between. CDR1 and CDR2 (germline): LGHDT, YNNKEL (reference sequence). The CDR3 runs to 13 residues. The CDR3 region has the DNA TGTGCCAGCAGCTCCGGGGAGTACTATGGCTACACCTTC. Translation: CASSSGEYYGYTF.